One and the same sample provided the 16 T cell receptor beta chains below, sequenced in a study of OX40 agonist ivuxolimab in advanced cancers. Measured with immunoSEQ multiplex PCR; TCRdb has only the in-frame clones, and not every one. This repertoire shows tens of thousands of clones, around 85% found once; its top ten account for 13%. The sequences come from CD4+ or CD8+ T cells sorted from blood, collected in a trial of the OX40 agonist ivuxolimab. These receptors all come from an adult with an advanced solid tumor such as melanoma, head and neck, liver or kidney cancer.

The V call is TRBV4-2, the J call TRBJ2-7; no clear D gene. The CDR3 loop spans 15 amino acids. Trimming left V 0 bases short and J 3 bases short, with 12 bases between. In germline, CDR1 is LGHNA, CDR2 YNFKEQ. CDR3 residues: CASSQDPLGDYEQYF. The CDR3 coding sequence is TGTGCCAGCAGCCAAGACCCCCTCGGTGACTACGAGCAGTACTTC.

J is TRBJ1-3 and V is TRBV11-2; D remains unclear. Germline V CDR1 and CDR2: SGHAT, FQNNGV. The CDR3 totals 17 residues. V gave up 2 bases and J gave up 0 bases, with 14 bases separating them. The CDR3 region is CASSLYLTRRSGNTIYF. The CDR3 DNA reads TGTGCCAGCAGCTTATATTTAACCCGGCGCTCTGGAAACACCATATATTTT.

This chain connects TRBV6-1 to TRBJ1-4; 8 nucleotides agree with TRBD1. Germline-derived CDR1 and CDR2 are MNHNS and SASEGT. The CDR3 is made up of 15 amino acids. V shed 4 bases and J 8 bases; nucleotides not matched to a gene: 9. For the CDR3, the DNA is TGTGCCAGCAGTGTCTCGACAGGGGTTTGGGAAAAACTGTTTTTT. This translates into CASSVSTGVWEKLFF.

For the CDR3, the DNA is TGTGCCATCAGTGAGTGGTCCACCGGGGAGCTGTTTTTT. Translating gives CAISEWSTGELFF. The rearrangement uses TRBV10-3 and TRBJ2-2; D gene unclear. The CDR3 spans 13 residues. Germline CDR1 reads ENHRY; CDR2 reads SYGVKD. Trimming took 1 base from V and 4 from J, leaving 4 bases between them.

The V call is TRBV7-9, the J call TRBJ2-7, with 7 positions matching TRBD1. Losses at the gene ends were 0 bases for V and 0 bases for J; bases not matched to a gene: 2. The germline V gene has CDR1 SEHNR and CDR2 FQNEAQ (reference sequence). The CDR3 loop spans 15 amino acids. This CDR3 reads CASSLATGSSYEQYF. CDR3 DNA: TGTGCCAGCAGCTTAGCGACAGGGAGCTCCTACGAGCAGTACTTC. Complete variable domain (other parts from reference TRBV7-9 and TRBJ2-7): DTGVSQNPRHKITKRGQNVTFRCDPISEHNRLYWYRQTLGQGPEFLTYFQNEAQLEKSRLLSDRFSAERPKGSFSTLEIQRTEQGDSAMYLCASSLATGSSYEQYFGPGTRLTVT.

This clone is a singleton in its sample. As DNA, the CDR3 is TGTGCCAGTAGCCTTCTTCAGGAAGGTGAGCAGTTCTTC. As protein: CASSLLQEGEQFF. The chain couples TRBV19 to TRBJ2-1; D gene uncertain. CDR3 length: 13 amino acids. CDR1 is LNHDA, CDR2 SQIVND, per germline (reference sequence). The V end was cut by 6 bases, the J end by 9 bases, with 15 bases between.

This chain links TRBV28 with TRBJ1-2; 7 bases line up with TRBD1. The CDR3 is 13 residues long. Germline CDR1 and CDR2: MDHEN and SYDVKM. V lost 6 bases and J lost 2; bases outside the gene matches: 3. In DNA form, the CDR3 reads TGTGCCAGCAGCTTGGGACAGAACTATGGCTACACCTTC. Translating it yields CASSLGQNYGYTF.

This chain uses TRBV15 with TRBJ2-1; the D gene is possibly TRBD2 (6 bases). CDR1 LNHNV and CDR2 YYDKDF come from the germline V gene (reference sequence). The germline V and J ends were trimmed by 3 bases and 2 bases, with 14 bases remaining between them. This CDR3 comprises 16 residues. The CDR3 nucleotides are TGTGCCACCAGCAGGGAGACCGGGACTCCCTACAATGAGCAGTTCTTC. Translated, it gives CATSRETGTPYNEQFF.

In its sample, this clone was seen a few times. The rearrangement joins TRBV7-9 to TRBJ2-7; weak D call: TRBD1 (6 bases). V was pared by 3 bases and J by 0 bases, with 9 bases between. The germline CDR1 and CDR2 sequences are SEHNR and FQNEAQ (reference sequence). This CDR3 region has 14 residues. CDR3 nucleotide sequence: TGTGCCAGCAGCTTGACAGGCGACTCCTACGAGCAGTACTTC. As protein: CASSLTGDSYEQYF.

The CDR3 region is CASNRGGGFHEQYF. The CDR3 bases are TGTGCCAGCAACCGGGGCGGGGGCTTCCACGAGCAGTACTTC. The chain uses TRBV28 and TRBJ2-7; the D gene is possibly TRBD2 (7 bases). This CDR3 region has 14 residues. Germline V CDR1 and CDR2: MDHEN, SYDVKM. V shed 7 bases and J shed 5 bases, with 18 bases lying between them. The whole variable domain, remainder taken from reference TRBV28 and TRBJ2-7, is DVKVTQSSRYLVKRTGEKVFLECVQDMDHENMFWYRQDPGLGLRLIYFSYDVKMKEKGDIPEGYSVSREKKERFSLILESASTNQTSMYLCASNRGGGFHEQYFGPGTRLTVT.

The chain combines TRBV19 with TRBJ1-5; 8 nucleotides align to TRBD1. Unmatched junction bases numbered 13, after V lost 4 bases and J lost 5 bases. Germline V gene data show CDR1 as LNHDA and CDR2 as SQIVND (reference sequence). CDR3 length: 17 amino acids. The CDR3 sequence is CASSTRRGQGADQPQHF. DNA of the CDR3: TGTGCCAGTAGTACCCGGCGGGGGCAGGGGGCCGATCAGCCCCAGCATTTT.

The chain joins TRBV5-6 to TRBJ1-2; 7 bases fit TRBD1. The CDR3 contains 13 residues. Germline V gene lookup returns CDR1 SGHDT and CDR2 YYEEEE. Trimming cost V 5 bases and J 4 bases; bases outside gene matches: 5. The CDR3 loop is CASRFDRAYGYTF. The CDR3 nucleotides are TGTGCCAGCAGGTTTGACAGGGCCTATGGCTACACCTTC. Together with reference TRBV5-6 and TRBJ1-2, the CDR3 gives the full variable domain: DAGVTQSPTHLIKTRGQQVTLRCSPKSGHDTVSWYQQALGQGPQFIFQYYEEEERQRGNFPDRFSGHQFPNYSSELNVNALLLGDSALYLCASRFDRAYGYTFGSGTRLTVV.

The chain carries TRBV7-9 and TRBJ2-7, with a possible D match to TRBD2 (6 bases). The CDR3 length is 14 residues. Germline V CDR1 and CDR2: SEHNR, FQNEAQ (reference sequence). V was cut by 3 bases and J by 7 bases, with 16 bases left in between. The CDR3 is CASSLGGLGGEQYF. CDR3 DNA: TGTGCCAGCAGCTTGGGGGGACTCGGTGGAGAGCAGTACTTC.

This chain links TRBV7-2 with TRBJ2-7; 7 bases fit TRBD2. Germline values: CDR1 SGHTA, CDR2 FQGNSA. Trimming removed 3 bases from V and 2 bases from J; junction bases left unmatched: 7. This CDR3 comprises 15 residues. The CDR3 DNA sequence: TGTGCCAGCAGCTTTAAAGGACTAGACCCCTACGAGCAGTACTTC. This translates into CASSFKGLDPYEQYF.

This chain connects TRBV7-6 to TRBJ2-7; a weak D match, TRBD2 (6 bases). This CDR3 contains 18 residues. Trimming shortened V by 5 bases and J by 2 bases, and 25 bases separated the two germline ends. The germline V gene encodes CDR1 SGHVS and CDR2 FNYEAQ. CDR3 sequence reads: CASSPELRELASPYEQYF. The CDR3, as DNA: TGTGCCAGCAGCCCCGAGCTGAGGGAACTAGCAAGCCCCTACGAGCAGTACTTC.

This chain joins TRBV27 and TRBJ2-2; D gene uncertain. Germline V gene sequence: CDR1 MNHEY, CDR2 SMNVEV (reference sequence). The CDR3 loop spans 12 amino acids. V was shortened by 5 bases and J by 6 bases, with 7 bases between the two germline ends. In DNA, the CDR3 is TGTGCCAGCAGTCAGCCCCCCGGGGAGCTGTTTTTT. It specifies CASSQPPGELFF.